The present entry profiles one T cell receptor beta chain with its context. The antigen remains undetermined. TCRdb's copy holds only in-frame clones and misses some; the assay was immunoSEQ multiplex PCR. The sample has about 35,000 clones; roughly 90% are singletons. The germline CDR1 and CDR2 sequences are GTSNPN and SVGIG (reference sequence). The CDR3 consists of 13 residues. Between the trimmed V and J ends, which lost 1 base and 4 bases, there was a span of 8 bases. These data are taken from a study of PD-1 blockade in classical Hodgkin lymphoma. Points from the study as a whole: Patients starting nivolumab under 1 year after ASCT were excluded.

Autologous stem cell transplantation was followed by relapse in every patient, and brentuximab vedotin exposure varied. Magnetic depletion of unwanted cells isolated CD4+ T cells from thawed PBMCs. The TCR originated in a human donor with classical Hodgkin lymphoma. Specimen: CD4+ T cells from blood, collected at baseline. The V and J genes are TRBV30 and TRBJ1-5; D gene unclear. The CDR3: CAWSGANNQPQHF. In nucleotides, the CDR3 is TGTGCCTGGAGTGGGGCAAATAATCAGCCCCAGCATTTT.